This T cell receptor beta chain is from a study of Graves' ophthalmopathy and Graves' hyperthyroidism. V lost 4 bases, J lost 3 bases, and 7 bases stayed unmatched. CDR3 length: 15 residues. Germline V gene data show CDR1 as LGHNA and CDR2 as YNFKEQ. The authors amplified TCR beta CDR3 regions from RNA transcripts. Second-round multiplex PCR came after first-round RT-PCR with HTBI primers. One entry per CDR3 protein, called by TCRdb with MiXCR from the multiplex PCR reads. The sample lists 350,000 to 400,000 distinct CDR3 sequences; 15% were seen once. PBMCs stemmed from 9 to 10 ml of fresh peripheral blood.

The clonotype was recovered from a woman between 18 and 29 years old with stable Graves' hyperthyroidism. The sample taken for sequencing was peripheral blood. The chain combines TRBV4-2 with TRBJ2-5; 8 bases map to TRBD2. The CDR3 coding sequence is TGTGCCAGCAGCCGGTCGGGGGGGCCGGAAGAGACCCAGTACTTC. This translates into CASSRSGGPEETQYF.